The sequence of this T cell receptor (beta chain) was determined in a study of blood T cell repertoires in COVID-19. About the study: Sites in the United States, Italy and Spain provided acute and convalescent COVID-19 samples. Sample material is recorded as cDNA or gDNA derived from T cells, B-cell-depleted T cells, or PBMCs.

Per the study methods: Using reference gene primer amplification, nucleated cell counts were estimated. Sequencing used immunoSEQ multiplex PCR; TCRdb keeps in-frame clones, though not all of them. V and J calls and clone size come straight from that table; D and trimming were deduced from the DNA. In the table there are around 80,000 clones, around 90% of which are singletons. V gave up 6 bases and J gave up 3 bases; unmatched junction bases: 5. This CDR3 has 15 residues. Germline values: CDR1 MDHEN, CDR2 SYDVKM. The TCR comes from a woman older than 75 with acute or convalescent COVID-19. Sequences were obtained from peripheral blood. The gene calls are TRBV28 and TRBJ2-2; 9 bases map to TRBD1. In DNA, the CDR3 is TGTGCCAGCAGACCGGGACAGGGCGACACCGGGGAGCTGTTTTTT. Translation: CASRPGQGDTGELFF.